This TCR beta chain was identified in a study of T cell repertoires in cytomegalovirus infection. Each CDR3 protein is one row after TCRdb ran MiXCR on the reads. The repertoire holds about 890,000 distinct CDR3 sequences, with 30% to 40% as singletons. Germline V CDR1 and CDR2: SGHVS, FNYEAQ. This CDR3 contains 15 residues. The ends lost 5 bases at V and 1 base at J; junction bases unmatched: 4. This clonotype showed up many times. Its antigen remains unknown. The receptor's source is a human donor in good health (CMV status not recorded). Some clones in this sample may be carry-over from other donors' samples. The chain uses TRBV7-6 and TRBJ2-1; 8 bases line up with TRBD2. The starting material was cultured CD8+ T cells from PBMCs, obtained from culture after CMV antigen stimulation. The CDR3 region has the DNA TGTGCCAGCAGCCCAGCGGGGGAATCCTACAATGAGCAGTTCTTC. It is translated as CASSPAGESYNEQFF.